These 27 T cell receptor beta chains share one sample of origin, sequenced in a study of CD8+ T cells in alopecia areata. Following extraction, RNA underwent reverse transcription to cDNA, which served as the sequencing template. Data came from immunoSEQ multiplex PCR; TCRdb stores just in-frame clones and leaves some out. The data show some 110,000 clones, with around 53% seen just once and less than 15% held by the top ten. The treatment: oral pan-JAK inhibitor, 5-10 mg twice daily. This material consisted of CD8+ T cells sorted from blood, taken at week 24, from a patient treated with tofacitinib. Source of these receptors: a human donor with alopecia areata.

J is TRBJ1-1 and V is TRBV4-3; D gene unclear. The CDR3 contains 14 residues. V lost 0 bases to trimming and J lost 5 bases, with 10 bases between them. Germline CDR1 is LGHNA and CDR2 is YSLEER. The CDR3 region has the DNA TGCGCCAGCAGCCAAGATCTCGAGGGAACTGAAGCTTTCTTT. It codes for CASSQDLEGTEAFF.

This sequence joins TRBV10-3 and TRBJ1-1; no clear D gene. V gave up 5 bases and J gave up 2 bases, with 12 bases separating them. The length of the CDR3 is 14 residues. The germline V gene has CDR1 ENHRY and CDR2 SYGVKD. The CDR3 reads CAISSPAGNTEAFF. The DNA for the CDR3 is TGTGCCATCAGTAGCCCCGCAGGTAACACTGAAGCTTTCTTT.

This clone was recorded a few times. V gene TRBV7-3 combines with J gene TRBJ2-3; D remains ambiguous. This CDR3 has 11 residues. Germline loops: CDR1 SGHTA, CDR2 FQGTGA. V was clipped by 1 base and J by 6 bases, with 2 bases between them. The CDR3 region is CASSLRDTQYF. The CDR3, as DNA: TGTGCCAGCAGCTTAAGGGATACGCAGTATTTT.

The chain joins TRBV5-1 to TRBJ1-2, with D uncertain. Germline V gene data show CDR1 as SGHRS and CDR2 as YFSETQ. The CDR3 is 13 amino acids. Deletions cut 0 bases from V and 1 base from J, with 4 bases between. Written as DNA, the CDR3 is TGCGCCAGCAGCTTGGGACTTAACTATGGCTACACCTTC. Residues: CASSLGLNYGYTF.

This chain uses TRBV30 with TRBJ2-5; a weak D match, TRBD2 (5 bases). The DNA end favors TRBJ2-7, so the J call may be wrong. CDR3 length: 14 residues. CDR1 and CDR2 (germline): GTSNPN, SVGIG (reference sequence). The CDR3 protein is CAWSVMDGAYEQYF. For the CDR3, the DNA is TGTGCCTGGAGTGTAATGGACGGGGCCTACGAGCAGTACTTC.

The chain joins TRBV11-2 to TRBJ2-7; D not certain. The CDR3 covers 13 residues. Germline V gene sequence: CDR1 SGHAT, CDR2 FQNNGV. The ends were cut back, 8 bases at V and 3 bases at J, with 14 bases in the middle. The CDR3 loop is CASELAPDYEQYF. The CDR3, as DNA: TGTGCCAGCGAGCTGGCACCTGACTACGAGCAGTACTTC.

The rearrangement joins TRBV2 to TRBJ1-5; possibly TRBD1 for D (5 bases). This CDR3 contains 15 residues. Trimming took off 8 bases at V and 4 bases at J, with 18 bases between the two ends. CDR1 and CDR2 from the germline V gene are SNHLY and FYNNEI. As DNA, the CDR3 is TGTGCCAGCGGCCTGTGGCAGGGAGGGAATCAGCCCCAGCATTTT. It is translated as CASGLWQGGNQPQHF.

This chain uses TRBV27 with TRBJ2-2, with D hard to call. This CDR3 comprises 15 residues. V lost 7 bases to trimming and J lost 4 bases, with 16 bases between them. Germline assignment: CDR1 MNHEY and CDR2 SMNVEV (reference sequence). CDR3 sequence reads: CASNEAGAPTGELFF. CDR3 sequence (DNA): TGTGCCAGCAATGAGGCAGGCGCCCCCACCGGGGAGCTGTTTTTT.

CDR3 in amino acids: CASSQGTSGDLPYNEQFF. The CDR3 DNA sequence: TGTGCCAGCAGCCAGGGGACTAGCGGGGACCTGCCCTACAATGAGCAGTTCTTC. The chain has TRBV4-2 and TRBJ2-1, with 13 bases that match TRBD2. The CDR3 totals 18 residues. Unmatched junction bases numbered 7, after V lost 3 bases and J lost 2 bases. Germline CDR1 LGHNA, CDR2 YNFKEQ.

V is TRBV9 and J is TRBJ2-7; D is uncertain. Germline V lookup: CDR1 SGDLS, CDR2 YYNGEE. V was shortened by 0 bases and J by 5 bases, with 6 bases between the two germline ends. This CDR3 spans 12 amino acids. Here the CDR3 reads CASSVEENEQYF. In DNA, the CDR3 is TGTGCCAGCAGCGTAGAGGAAAACGAGCAGTACTTC.

Of note for this clone: The same CDR3 arises from other DNA sequences in this sample as well. CDR3 loop: CAWSRNTEAFF. The DNA of the CDR3 is TGTGCCTGGAGTCGGAACACTGAAGCTTTCTTT. The chain recombines TRBV30 with TRBJ1-1; no firm D call. Trimming stripped 2 bases from V and 1 base from J, with 2 bases between. The germline V gene has CDR1 GTSNPN and CDR2 SVGIG (reference sequence). This CDR3 is built from 11 residues.

This rearrangement joins TRBV7-2 to TRBJ1-1; 7 bases agree with TRBD1. The CDR3 sequence is 15 residues long. J lost 1 base, V lost 1 base, and 3 bases had no gene match. Germline V gene lookup returns CDR1 SGHTA and CDR2 FQGNSA. CDR3 DNA: TGTGCCAGCAGCTTAGTTAGGGGGCGGAACACTGAAGCTTTCTTT. Protein product: CASSLVRGRNTEAFF.

The rearrangement joins TRBV27 to TRBJ2-3; 8 bases map to TRBD1. The length of the CDR3 is 14 residues. The V gene's germline CDR1 is MNHEY and CDR2 SMNVEV (reference sequence). V gave up 6 bases and J gave up 1 base; unmatched junction bases: 3. CDR3 nucleotide sequence: TGTGCCAGCAGGGAGGGACAGGGCACAGATACGCAGTATTTT. Translation gives CASREGQGTDTQYF.

This clone was recorded a few times. The chain uses TRBV4-1 and TRBJ2-7; a weak D match, TRBD1 (6 bases). Germline CDR1 MGHRA, CDR2 YSYEKL. This CDR3 is built from 14 residues. The V end lost 4 bases, the J end lost 1 base, and 11 bases lay between the germline ends. The CDR3 is CASSPPQGSYEQYF. CDR3 sequence (DNA): TGCGCCAGCAGCCCGCCGCAGGGGTCCTACGAGCAGTACTTC.

V and J are TRBV2 and TRBJ2-7; tentatively, D is TRBD1 (5 bases). CDR1 is SNHLY and CDR2 is FYNNEI in the germline V gene. CDR3 length: 13 residues. V was trimmed by 3 bases and J by 4 bases, leaving 10 bases between them. Here the CDR3 reads CASSEQGTYEQYF. The CDR3 region has the DNA TGTGCCAGCAGTGAGCAGGGTACTTACGAGCAGTACTTC.

The chain employs TRBV10-3 and TRBJ2-7; D may be TRBD2 (5 bases). The CDR3 loop spans 12 amino acids. V shed 10 bases and J shed 2 bases, with 12 bases lying between them. Germline CDR1 is ENHRY and CDR2 is SYGVKD. The CDR3 coding sequence is TGTGCCACGCGGACTCACGCCTACGAGCAGTACTTC. This gives the protein CATRTHAYEQYF.

The genes are TRBV5-6 and TRBJ1-1; the D gene is possibly TRBD1 (6 bases). This CDR3 has 12 residues. The germline CDR1 and CDR2 sequences are SGHDT and YYEEEE. V was trimmed by 5 bases and J by 8 bases, leaving 13 bases between them. In nucleotides, the CDR3 is TGTGCCAGCAGTTACCTTGGGACAGAAGCTTTCTTT. Translated: CASSYLGTEAFF.

The chain links TRBV11-2 to TRBJ2-5; 11 nucleotides align to TRBD2. The last part of the DNA fits TRBJ2-7 better; the J call may be wrong. CDR1 is SGHAT, CDR2 FQNNGV, per germline. This CDR3 has 14 residues. CDR3 DNA sequence: TGTGCCAGCAGCCCGCTAGCGGGGGGCTACGAGCAGTACTTC. Protein sequence: CASSPLAGGYEQYF.

This chain joins TRBV20-1 and TRBJ1-1, with D maybe TRBD1 (5 bases). Germline assignment: CDR1 DFQATT and CDR2 SNEGSKA (reference sequence). The germline V and J ends were trimmed by 8 bases and 5 bases, with 12 bases remaining between them. The CDR3 has 11 residues. The CDR3 bases are TGCAGTCATTGGTGGGGGACTGAAGCTTTCTTT. Encoded protein: CSHWWGTEAFF.

The chain links TRBV9 to TRBJ2-3, with 11 bases identical to TRBD2. This CDR3 is 15 amino acids long. In germline, CDR1 is SGDLS, CDR2 YYNGEE. V dropped 3 bases and J dropped 5; count of bases not matched to a gene: 5. CDR3 sequence reads: CASSDGLAGGDTQYF. The CDR3 bases are TGTGCCAGCAGCGATGGACTAGCGGGCGGAGATACGCAGTATTTT.

The chain's CDR3 is CASSDRTGFYGYTF. The CDR3 nucleotides read TGTGCCAGCAGCGACCGGACAGGGTTCTATGGCTACACCTTC. The gene calls are TRBV6-5 and TRBJ1-2; 8 bases fit TRBD1. Germline V CDR1 and CDR2: MNHEY, SVGAGI. CDR3 length: 14 residues. J gave up 4 bases and V 6 bases, and 7 bases lay outside the gene matches.

Only a few counts were recorded for this clone. V gene TRBV7-9 combines with J gene TRBJ1-6; D is unresolved. Trimming took 4 bases from V and 10 from J, leaving 26 bases between them. Germline V gene data show CDR1 as SEHNR and CDR2 as FQNEAQ (reference sequence). The CDR3 sequence is 18 residues long. CDR3 protein: CASSYPQAGPNWESPLHF. CDR3 sequence (DNA): TGTGCCAGCAGCTATCCCCAAGCAGGTCCGAACTGGGAATCACCCCTCCACTTT.

V and J are TRBV7-2 and TRBJ1-2, with 7 bases identical to TRBD1. This CDR3 contains 16 residues. Per germline, CDR1 SGHTA and CDR2 FQGNSA. The V segment lost 1 base and the J segment 6 bases; nucleotides outside the gene matches: 11. The CDR3 spells CASSLVGSGGFDGYTF. The CDR3 nucleotides read TGTGCCAGCAGCTTAGTGGGGTCAGGGGGTTTCGATGGCTACACCTTC.

This clone was seen a handful of times. V gene TRBV9 combines with J gene TRBJ2-3, with D hard to call. This CDR3 contains 12 residues. In germline, CDR1 is SGDLS, CDR2 YYNGEE. Trimming took off 3 bases at V and 0 bases at J, with 2 bases between the two ends. The CDR3 protein is CASSGSTDTQYF. The DNA for the CDR3 is TGTGCCAGCAGCGGTAGCACAGATACGCAGTATTTT. The full variable domain, its missing parts supplied by reference TRBV9 and TRBJ2-3, is DSGVTQTPKHLITATGQRVTLRCSPRSGDLSVYWYQQSLDQGLQFLIQYYNGEERAKGNILERFSAQQFPDLHSELNLSSLELGDSALYFCASSGSTDTQYFGPGTRLTVL.

This clone was observed a handful of times. The rearrangement joins TRBV13 to TRBJ2-7, with a possible D match to TRBD1 (6 bases). Germline V gene lookup returns CDR1 PRHDT and CDR2 FYEKMQ (reference sequence). The CDR3 has 15 amino acids. The ends were cut back, 4 bases at V and 6 bases at J, with 19 bases in the middle. In DNA, the CDR3 is TGTGCCAGCAGCTCACCGGGACATACGGGTCCCGAGCAGTACTTC. It codes for CASSSPGHTGPEQYF.

The chain uses TRBV11-2 and TRBJ2-5; 10 bases map to TRBD2. Germline V gene sequence: CDR1 SGHAT, CDR2 FQNNGV. V was pared by 4 bases and J by 6 bases, with 5 bases of the junction left unmatched. The CDR3 is 14 residues long. The CDR3 DNA reads as TGTGCCAGCAGCTCTAGCGGGGGCGAGCAGACCCAGTACTTC. This codes for CASSSSGGEQTQYF.

This chain joins TRBV6-5 and TRBJ1-5; D uncertain. V was trimmed by 4 bases and J by 5 bases, leaving 9 bases between them. The CDR3 loop spans 13 amino acids. CDR1 MNHEY and CDR2 SVGAGI come from the germline V gene. The DNA of the CDR3 is TGTGCCAGCAGTTCCGAGGAGTATCAGCCCCAGCATTTT. This encodes CASSSEEYQPQHF.